Reported below is one T cell receptor beta chain. Its target is unknown. This same CDR3 is encoded by further DNA sequences in the sample. The source of the sample is a study of shared clonotypes between healthy human individuals. Overall study context: Researchers assigned three CD4 naive, three CD4 memory, two CD8 naive and one CD8 memory plate to each donor. Study-level results: Between a handful of donors, naive CD4 clonotypes were shared at a level of about 5%. The study generally estimated greater richness for naive than memory subsets.

Original data processing: ImmunoSEQ supplied junction-only sequences lacking quality scores, so filtering was different. TCRdb keeps only in-frame clones here, not all; method: immunoSEQ multiplex PCR. That table is the source of V, J and clone size, and D and trimming were worked out from the DNA. This table holds 1.5 million to 2.5 million clones, about 95% found once. CD45RO-negative, CCR7-selected cells formed the naive CD8 fraction, which excluded terminally differentiated effector memory CD45RA+ cells. Trimming left V 2 bases short and J 4 bases short, with 7 bases between. This CDR3 is 12 amino acids long. CDR1 and CDR2 (germline): SGHNT, YYREEE (reference sequence).

This sequence originates from a man between 18 and 35 years old in good health. The sequencing sample was made of naive CD8+ T cells sorted from blood. This chain joins TRBV5-4 and TRBJ2-7, with a possible D match to TRBD2 (6 bases). The CDR3 sequence is CASSFGGYEQYF. CDR3 DNA sequence: TGTGCCAGCAGCTTTGGAGGGTACGAGCAGTACTTC.